This T cell receptor beta chain was obtained from a study of long-term antiretroviral therapy in people with HIV. The V gene's germline CDR1 is SNHLY and CDR2 FYNNEI. V dropped 6 bases and J dropped 2; count of bases not matched to a gene: 5. The CDR3 contains 15 residues. A single count supports this clone. Its antigen remains unknown. The study, taken as a whole, reports: Missing from the dataset were any data on ART adherence, viral resistance or therapy changes.

The authors ran the immunoSEQ assay, v3.0, at survey level. Assay: immunoSEQ multiplex PCR; the TCRdb copy retains only in-frame clones and omits some. The table has some 12,000 clones, over 80% seen once. Every HIV-positive participant received treatment in the United States. Going into DNA extraction, samples held 1-10 million cryopreserved PBMC. This chain connects TRBV2 to TRBJ2-3; 10 bases are shared with TRBD2. The sample here was unsorted PBMCs, taken 3.4 years after starting antiretroviral therapy. This TCR was sampled from a man in his forties or fifties with HIV. The CDR3 here is CASRQGTSDTDTQYF. In DNA form, the CDR3 reads TGTGCCAGCAGACAAGGGACTAGCGACACAGATACGCAGTATTTT.